This T cell receptor beta chain was recovered during a study of regulatory T cells in long-lasting Graves disease. General observations from the study: Accuracy may have been reduced by the small sample size. Fewer public clonotypes were shared by new patients (around 1,000) than by persistent patients (about 2,800).

Turning to this clonotype: Its specificity is unknown.

The authors built TCR beta libraries using iRepertoire HTBI primers and Arm-PCR of CDR3 regions. One entry per CDR3 protein, called by TCRdb with MiXCR from the multiplex PCR reads. This table holds 350,000 to 450,000 distinct CDR3 sequences, approximately 25% found once. Time point defined: persistent/refractory GD, antithyroid drugs over 5 years with positive TRAb. Preparation of the TCR library used RNA extracted from PBMCs. Nine milliliters of peripheral blood were taken and placed in EDTA tubes. The TCR sequence derives from a woman in her forties with Graves disease. The starting material was peripheral blood mononuclear cells (PBMCs), obtained when the disease was refractory, from a patient treated with antithyroid drugs.

CDR3 DNA sequence: TGCAGTGCTAGTTCATTGGCGGGGGGCCCCTACGAGCAGTACTTC. Its translation is CSASSLAGGPYEQYF. V and J are TRBV20-1 and TRBJ2-7; TRBD2 agrees at 8 bases. The CDR3 is 15 residues long. Trimming removed 3 bases from V and 2 bases from J; junction bases left unmatched: 9. CDR1 and CDR2 from the germline V gene are DFQATT and SNEGSKA (reference sequence).